This is a list of T cell receptor beta chains from one sample in a study of cytomegalovirus exposure and HLA in healthy donors. Repertoires were generated with immunoSEQ multiplex PCR, while TCRdb's copy carries only in-frame clones and drops some. The sample records about 140,000 clones, 70% to 85% being singletons. Sequencing was carried out using PBMCs. Receptor source: a man between 40 and 49 years old in good health and CMV-seronegative. CDR3s include the opening cysteine and the closing phenylalanine or tryptophan. D genes are given only for firm matches. Size tells how often a clone was seen (once, few, many) or the class of an expanded clone, and some rows leave it out.

clone_size: -; d_call: TRBD1; v_call: TRBV6-1; cdr3_aa: CASSADRGLSSYNSPLHF
clone_size: -; d_call: TRBD2; v_call: TRBV13; cdr3_aa: CASSLRGTSGDTQYF
clone_size: -; d_call: -; v_call: TRBV21-1; cdr3_aa: CASSKSRGLDSYEQYF
clone_size: -; d_call: -; v_call: TRBV28; cdr3_aa: CASSDAGRNQPQHF
clone_size: -; d_call: -; v_call: TRBV25-1; cdr3_aa: CASSVGGGTEAFF
clone_size: few; d_call: -; v_call: TRBV19; cdr3_aa: CASSKQRDNTIYF
clone_size: -; d_call: TRBD2; v_call: TRBV11-2; cdr3_aa: CASSSGLATDTQYF
clone_size: -; d_call: TRBD1; v_call: TRBV6-1; cdr3_aa: CASARSTGVTDTQYF
clone_size: -; d_call: TRBD1; v_call: TRBV11-2; cdr3_aa: CASSFYRTGNQPQHF
clone_size: -; d_call: -; v_call: TRBV6-5; cdr3_aa: CASRRVQGFNGEAFF
clone_size: -; d_call: -; v_call: TRBV6-5; cdr3_aa: CASSTAGELFF